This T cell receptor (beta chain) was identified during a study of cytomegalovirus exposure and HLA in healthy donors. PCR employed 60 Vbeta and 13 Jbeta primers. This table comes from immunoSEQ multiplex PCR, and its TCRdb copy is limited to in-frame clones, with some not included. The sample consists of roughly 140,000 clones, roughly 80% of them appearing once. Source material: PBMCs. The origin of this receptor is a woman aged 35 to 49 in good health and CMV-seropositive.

DNA of the CDR3: TGCGCCAGCAGCCAAGAGTTAATTGGCAGACTCGGTTCGGGGGAGCTGTTTTTT. Protein: CASSQELIGRLGSGELFF. V gene TRBV4-3 combines with J gene TRBJ2-2; D gene unclear. Trimming cost V 0 bases and J 8 bases, with 22 bases left between them. There are 18 residues in the CDR3. Germline V gene sequence: CDR1 LGHNA, CDR2 YSLEER.